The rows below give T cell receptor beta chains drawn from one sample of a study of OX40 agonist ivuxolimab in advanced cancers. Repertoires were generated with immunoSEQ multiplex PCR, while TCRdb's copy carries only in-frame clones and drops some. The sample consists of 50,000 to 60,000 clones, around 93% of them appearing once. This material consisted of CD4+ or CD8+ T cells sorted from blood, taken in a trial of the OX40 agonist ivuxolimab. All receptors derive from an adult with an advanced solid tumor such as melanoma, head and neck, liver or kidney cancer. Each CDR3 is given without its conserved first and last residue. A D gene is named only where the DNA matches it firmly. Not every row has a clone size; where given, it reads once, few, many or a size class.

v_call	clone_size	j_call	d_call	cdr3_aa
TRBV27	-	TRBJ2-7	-	ASRSFLGKSYEQY
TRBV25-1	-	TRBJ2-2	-	ASSSWTLGGELF
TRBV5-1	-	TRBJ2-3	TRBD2	ASSFLSGRARDTQY
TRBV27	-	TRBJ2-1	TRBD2	ASSTSSGSMGDEQF
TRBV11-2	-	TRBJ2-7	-	ASSSSSGPSYEQY
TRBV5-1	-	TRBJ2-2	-	ASSFGEEKEGQKGLNTGELF
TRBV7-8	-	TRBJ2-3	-	ASSPSRTGGTDTQY
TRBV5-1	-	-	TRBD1	ASSLWGQTYEQY
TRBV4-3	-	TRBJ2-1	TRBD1	ASSQAGTAYNEQF
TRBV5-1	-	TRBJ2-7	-	ASSGLTYEQY
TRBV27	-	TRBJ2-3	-	ASTHTDTQY
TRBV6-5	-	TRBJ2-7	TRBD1	ASSLGQGYEQY
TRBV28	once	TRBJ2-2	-	ASSPQGGPDTGELF
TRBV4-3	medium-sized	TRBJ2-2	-	ASSRDLANTGELF
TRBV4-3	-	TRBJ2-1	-	ASSQDEESYNEQF
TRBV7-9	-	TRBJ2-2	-	ASSSTGLNTGELF
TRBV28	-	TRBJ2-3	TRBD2	ASSLGLANTQY
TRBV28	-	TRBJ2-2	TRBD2	ASTFSGSLTGELF
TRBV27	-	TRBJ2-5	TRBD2	ASSPRTSYGETQY
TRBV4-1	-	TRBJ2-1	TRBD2	ASSQDPSGISEQF
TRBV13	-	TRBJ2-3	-	ASSPPGAFSDTQY
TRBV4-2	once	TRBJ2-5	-	ASSQDDAGGETQY
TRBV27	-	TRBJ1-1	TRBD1	ASSGDSNTEAF
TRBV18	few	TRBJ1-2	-	ASSPQGLYGYT